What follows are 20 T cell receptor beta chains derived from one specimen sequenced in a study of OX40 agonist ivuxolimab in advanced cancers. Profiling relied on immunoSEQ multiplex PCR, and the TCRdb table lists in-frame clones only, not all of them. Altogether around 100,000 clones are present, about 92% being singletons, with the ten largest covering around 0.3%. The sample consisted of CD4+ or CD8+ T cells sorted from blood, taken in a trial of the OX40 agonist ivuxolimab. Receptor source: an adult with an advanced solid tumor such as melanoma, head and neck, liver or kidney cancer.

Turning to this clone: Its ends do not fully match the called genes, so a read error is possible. The CDR3 sequence is CASSHNGLF. DNA for the CDR3: TGTGCCAGCAGCCACAACGGTCTGTTC. V gene TRBV7-9 combines with J gene TRBJ1-2; D call uncertain. CDR1 and CDR2 from the germline V gene are SEHNR and FQNEAQ (reference sequence). This CDR3 has 9 amino acids.

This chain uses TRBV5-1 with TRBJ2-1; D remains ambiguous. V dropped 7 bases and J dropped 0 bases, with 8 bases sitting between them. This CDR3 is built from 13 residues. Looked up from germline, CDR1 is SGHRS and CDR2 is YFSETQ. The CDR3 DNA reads TGCGCCAGCTATGAATCCTCCTACAATGAGCAGTTCTTC. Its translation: CASYESSYNEQFF. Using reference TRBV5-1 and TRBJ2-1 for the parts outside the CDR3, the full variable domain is KAGVTQTPRYLIKTRGQQVTLSCSPISGHRSVSWYQQTPGQGLQFLFEYFSETQRNKGNFPGRFSGRQFSNSRSEMNVSTLELGDSALYLCASYESSYNEQFFGPGTRLTVL.

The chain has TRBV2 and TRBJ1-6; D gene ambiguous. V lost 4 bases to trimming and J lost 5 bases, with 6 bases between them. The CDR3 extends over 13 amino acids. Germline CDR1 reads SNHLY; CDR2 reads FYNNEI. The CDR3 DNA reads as TGTGCCAGCAGTGGGGAGAATAATTCACCCCTCCACTTT. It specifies CASSGENNSPLHF.

The CDR3 reads CASSLDRGEQYV. CDR3 DNA: TGTGCCAGCAGCCTCGACAGGGGAGAGCAGTACGTC. This chain joins TRBV6-5 and TRBJ2-7, with 8 bases that match TRBD1. V was clipped by 6 bases and J by 7 bases; unmatched bases: 5. CDR1 MNHEY and CDR2 SVGAGI come from the germline V gene. The CDR3 contains 12 residues.

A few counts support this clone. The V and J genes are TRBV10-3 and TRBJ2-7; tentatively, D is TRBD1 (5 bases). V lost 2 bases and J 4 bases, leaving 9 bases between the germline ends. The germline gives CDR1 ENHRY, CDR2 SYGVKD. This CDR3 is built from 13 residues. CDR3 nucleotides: TGTGCCATCAGTGAGGGGGCAGAATACGAGCAGTACGTC. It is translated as CAISEGAEYEQYV.

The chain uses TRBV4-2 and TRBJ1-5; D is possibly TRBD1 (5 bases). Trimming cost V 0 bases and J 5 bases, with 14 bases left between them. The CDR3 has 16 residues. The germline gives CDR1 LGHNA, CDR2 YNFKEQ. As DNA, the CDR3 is TGTGCCAGCAGCCAAGATGGCGCAGGGCTACATCAGCCCCAGCATTTT. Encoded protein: CASSQDGAGLHQPQHF.

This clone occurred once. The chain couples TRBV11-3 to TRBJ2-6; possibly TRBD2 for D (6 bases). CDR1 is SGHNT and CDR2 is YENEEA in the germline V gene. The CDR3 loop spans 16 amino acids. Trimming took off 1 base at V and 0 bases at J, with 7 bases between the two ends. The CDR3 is CASSLGGDSGANVLTF. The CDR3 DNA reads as TGTGCCAGCAGCTTAGGGGGGGACTCTGGGGCCAACGTCCTGACTTTC.

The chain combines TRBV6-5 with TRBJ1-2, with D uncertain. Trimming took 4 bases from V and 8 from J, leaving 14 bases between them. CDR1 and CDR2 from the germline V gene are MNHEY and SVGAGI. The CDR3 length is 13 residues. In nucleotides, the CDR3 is TGTGCCAGCAGTTCCAGAACTACGCGGGGCTACACCTTC. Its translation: CASSSRTTRGYTF.

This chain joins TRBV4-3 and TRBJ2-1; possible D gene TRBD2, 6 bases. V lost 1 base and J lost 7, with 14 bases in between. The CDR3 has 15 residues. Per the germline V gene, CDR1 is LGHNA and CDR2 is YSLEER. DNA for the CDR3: TGCGCCAGCAGCCAAGGGGCGGGATATGAGAATGAGCAGTTCTTC. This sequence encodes CASSQGAGYENEQFF.

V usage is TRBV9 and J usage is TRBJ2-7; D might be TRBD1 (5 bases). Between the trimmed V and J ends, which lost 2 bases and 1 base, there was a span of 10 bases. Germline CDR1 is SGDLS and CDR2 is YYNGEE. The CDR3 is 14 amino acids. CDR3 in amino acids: CASSVGRASYEQYF. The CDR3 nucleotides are TGTGCCAGCAGCGTGGGCAGGGCATCCTACGAGCAGTACTTC.

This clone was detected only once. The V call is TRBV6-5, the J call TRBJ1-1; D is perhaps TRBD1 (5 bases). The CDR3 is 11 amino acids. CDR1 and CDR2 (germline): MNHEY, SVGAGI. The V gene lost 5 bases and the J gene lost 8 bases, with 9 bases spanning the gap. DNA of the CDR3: TGTGCCAGCAGTGCTTACAGGGAAGCTTTCTTT. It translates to CASSAYREAFF.

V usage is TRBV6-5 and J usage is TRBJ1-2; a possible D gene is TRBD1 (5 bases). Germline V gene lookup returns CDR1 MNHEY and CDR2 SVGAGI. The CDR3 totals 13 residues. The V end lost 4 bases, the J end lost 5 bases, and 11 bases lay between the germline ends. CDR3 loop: CASSSGLGYGYTF. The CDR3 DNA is TGTGCCAGCAGTTCGGGGCTAGGGTATGGCTACACCTTC.

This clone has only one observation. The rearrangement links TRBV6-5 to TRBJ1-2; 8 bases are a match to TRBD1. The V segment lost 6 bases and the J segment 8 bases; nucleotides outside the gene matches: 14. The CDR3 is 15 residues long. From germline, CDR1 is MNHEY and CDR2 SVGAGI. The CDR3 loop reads CASRSEDRGLLGYTF. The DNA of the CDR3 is TGTGCCAGCAGGTCCGAAGACAGGGGCCTTTTGGGCTACACCTTC.

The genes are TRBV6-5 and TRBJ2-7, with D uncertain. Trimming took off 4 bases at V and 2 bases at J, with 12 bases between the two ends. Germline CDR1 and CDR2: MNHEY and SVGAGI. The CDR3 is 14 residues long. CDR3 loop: CASSSTAAAYEQYF. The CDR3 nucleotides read TGTGCCAGCAGTTCGACGGCTGCCGCCTACGAGCAGTACTTC.

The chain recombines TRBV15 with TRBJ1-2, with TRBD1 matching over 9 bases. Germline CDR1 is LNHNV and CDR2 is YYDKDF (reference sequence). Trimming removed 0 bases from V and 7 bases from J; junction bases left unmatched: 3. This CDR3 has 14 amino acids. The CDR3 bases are TGTGCCACCAGCAGAGATCGGGACAGGGTTGGCTACACCTTC. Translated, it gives CATSRDRDRVGYTF.

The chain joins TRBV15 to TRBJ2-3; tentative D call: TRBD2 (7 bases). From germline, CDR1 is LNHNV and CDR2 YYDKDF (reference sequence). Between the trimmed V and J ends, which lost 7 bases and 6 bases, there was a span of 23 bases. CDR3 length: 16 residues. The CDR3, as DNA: TGTGCCACCAACAAAGAACCCTACAGGGAGGGGGATACGCAGTATTTT. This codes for CATNKEPYREGDTQYF.

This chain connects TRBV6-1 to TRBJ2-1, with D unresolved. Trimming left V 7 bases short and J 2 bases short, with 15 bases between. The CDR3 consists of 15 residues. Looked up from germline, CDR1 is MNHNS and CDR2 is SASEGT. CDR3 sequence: CASIQTFSAYNEQFF. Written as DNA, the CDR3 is TGTGCCAGCATCCAGACATTTTCCGCCTACAATGAGCAGTTCTTC.

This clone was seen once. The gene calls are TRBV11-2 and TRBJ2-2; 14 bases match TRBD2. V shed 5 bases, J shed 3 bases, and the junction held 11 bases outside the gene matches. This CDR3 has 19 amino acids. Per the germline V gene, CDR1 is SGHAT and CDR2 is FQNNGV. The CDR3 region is CASSQSRTSGGYHTGELFF. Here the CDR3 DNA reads TGTGCCAGCAGCCAGTCCCGGACTAGCGGGGGGTACCACACCGGGGAGCTGTTTTTT. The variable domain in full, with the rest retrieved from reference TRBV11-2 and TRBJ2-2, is EAGVAQSPRYKIIEKRQSVAFWCNPISGHATLYWYQQILGQGPKLLIQFQNNGVVDDSQLPKDRFSAERLKGVDSTLKIQPAKLEDSAVYLCASSQSRTSGGYHTGELFFGEGSRLTVL.

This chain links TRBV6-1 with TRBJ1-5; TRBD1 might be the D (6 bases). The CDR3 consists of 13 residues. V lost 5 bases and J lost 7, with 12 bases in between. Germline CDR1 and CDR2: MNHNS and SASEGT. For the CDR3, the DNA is TGTGCCAGCAGTCGGGACATCTACCAGCCCCAGCATTTT. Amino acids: CASSRDIYQPQHF.

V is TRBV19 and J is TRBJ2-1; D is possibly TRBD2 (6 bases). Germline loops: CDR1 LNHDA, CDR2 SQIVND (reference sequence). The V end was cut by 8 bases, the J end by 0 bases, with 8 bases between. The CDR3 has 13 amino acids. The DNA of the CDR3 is TGTGCCAGTGGGGGGTACTCCTACAATGAGCAGTTCTTC. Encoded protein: CASGGYSYNEQFF.